The rows below give T cell receptor beta chains drawn from one sample of a study of vaccination and CD4 T cells after COVID-19. MiXCR, run by TCRdb on the PCR reads, gives a single entry per CDR3 protein. This table has approximately 2,300 distinct CDR3 sequences, 36% appearing once. These TCRs' antigens remain unknown. The sample taken for sequencing was CD4+ T cells from blood, cultured in vitro. The receptors were sampled from a human donor in good health. Each CDR3 is given with its conserved first and last residue. The D gene is left open where the match is weak. The listing skips clone size in some rows; elsewhere it reads once, few, many or a size class.

CASGPGRDEQYF,TGTGCTAGTGGCCCCGGCAGGGACGAGCAGTACTTC,TRBV12-5,TRBJ2-7,.,.
CATPPPGLADNEQFF,TGTGCCACCCCACCACCGGGACTAGCGGACAATGAGCAGTTCTTC,TRBV6-1,TRBJ2-1,TRBD2,.
CAISGGPMNTGELFF,TGTGCCATCAGTGGTGGACCAATGAACACCGGGGAGCTGTTTTTT,TRBV10-3,TRBJ2-2,.,few
CAWSPGNQPQHF,TGTGCCTGGAGTCCCGGGAATCAGCCCCAGCATTTT,TRBV30,TRBJ1-5,.,few
CASSRTGATDTQYF,TGTGCCAGCAGCAGGACAGGGGCAACAGATACGCAGTATTTT,TRBV5-4,TRBJ2-3,TRBD1,once
CASSLEARSYEQYF,TGCGCCAGCAGCTTGGAGGCACGTTCCTACGAGCAGTACTTC,TRBV5-1,TRBJ2-7,.,.
CASSIQGYNSPLHF,TGTGCCAGTAGTATACAGGGCTATAATTCACCCCTCCACTTT,TRBV19,TRBJ1-6,.,.
CASSVVGYEQYF,TGTGCCAGCAGTGTAGTGGGCTACGAGCAGTACTTC,TRBV2,TRBJ2-7,.,few
CASSYSGLAGKAGYEQYF,TGTGCCAGCAGTTACTCGGGGCTAGCGGGAAAGGCCGGCTACGAGCAGTACTTC,TRBV6-2/TRBV6-3,TRBJ2-7,TRBD2,few
CASSLVGGVDGSPLHF,TGTGCCAGCAGCTTAGTTGGGGGGGTCGATGGTTCACCCCTCCACTTT,TRBV7-2,TRBJ1-6,.,few
CAGRGVYGYTF,TGTGCCGGGAGAGGGGTCTATGGCTACACCTTC,TRBV30,TRBJ1-2,.,.
CASGLGAGVADTQYF,TGTGCTAGTGGCCTGGGAGCGGGAGTGGCAGATACGCAGTATTTT,TRBV12-5,TRBJ2-3,TRBD2,.
CSASVAGYYGYTF,TGCAGTGCTAGCGTCGCCGGGTACTATGGCTACACCTTC,TRBV20-1,TRBJ1-2,.,medium-sized
CASSLEGRLYGYTF,TGTGCCAGCAGCTTAGAGGGACGGCTATATGGCTACACCTTC,TRBV7-2,TRBJ1-2,.,few
CASSLAPGQEYNSPLHF,TGTGCCAGCAGCTTGGCCCCGGGACAGGAATATAATTCACCCCTCCACTTT,TRBV5-5,TRBJ1-6,TRBD1,few
CSPLVLVLREGEGETQYF,TGCAGTCCGCTAGTGTTGGTTTTGCGGGAGGGGGAAGGAGAGACCCAGTACTTC,TRBV20-1,TRBJ2-5,TRBD2,.
CASGLSARKAFF,TGTGCTAGTGGTTTGAGTGCCCGGAAGGCTTTCTTT,TRBV12-5,TRBJ1-1,.,.
CASSLGQGADTQYF,TGTGCCAGCAGTTTAGGACAGGGGGCGGATACGCAGTATTTT,TRBV12-3/TRBV12-4,TRBJ2-3,TRBD1,once
CSASTSGTGGGEQFF,TGCAGTGCTAGTACTTCCGGGACAGGGGGAGGTGAGCAGTTCTTC,TRBV20-1,TRBJ2-1,TRBD1,.
CASTGRRGTGELFF,TGTGCCAGTACCGGTCGAAGGGGCACCGGGGAGCTGTTTTTT,TRBV19,TRBJ2-2,.,.
CASREGTNGDNQPQHF,TGTGCCAGCAGGGAAGGGACAAATGGGGACAATCAGCCCCAGCATTTT,TRBV6-1,TRBJ1-5,.,few
CSARQGGDSPLHF,TGCAGTGCAAGACAGGGGGGTGATTCACCCCTCCACTTT,TRBV20-1,TRBJ1-6,TRBD1,few
CAWSATGSRQETQYF,TGTGCCTGGAGTGCAACAGGGTCACGCCAAGAGACCCAGTACTTC,TRBV30,TRBJ2-5,.,few
CASSPNRGPRTGELFF,TGTGCCAGCAGCCCAAACAGGGGGCCGAGGACCGGGGAGCTGTTTTTT,TRBV5-4,TRBJ2-2,TRBD1,.
CASKRDTGELFF,TGTGCCAGCAAAAGGGACACCGGGGAGCTGTTTTTT,TRBV7-3,TRBJ2-2,.,.
CASSVGASEKLFF,TGTGCCAGCAGTGTGGGGGCTAGTGAAAAACTGTTTTTT,TRBV6-1,TRBJ1-4,.,.
CASLTDRAGTEAFF,TGTGCCAGCCTGACTGACAGGGCGGGCACTGAAGCTTTCTTT,TRBV2,TRBJ1-1,TRBD1,.
CASSSLEGQGLNTEAFF,TGTGCCAGCAGCTCGCTAGAGGGACAGGGATTGAACACTGAAGCTTTCTTT,TRBV7-9,TRBJ1-1,TRBD1,few